Shown below are 22 T cell receptor beta chains from a single sample sequenced in a study of blood T cells in healthy people across ages. A sample-barcoded 5' primer and a J-beta primer mix were used in a second PCR of about 7 to 12 cycles. TCRdb recomputed calls from the 5' RACE reads with MiXCR, one row per CDR3 protein. The sample lists roughly 1.5 million distinct CDR3 sequences; approximately 39% were seen once. Sequencing used blood. These receptors were collected from a woman aged 18-30 years in good health.

This clonotype was seen at least ten times. V and J are TRBV29-1 and TRBJ1-2; tentatively, D is TRBD1 (5 bases). Trimming shortened V by 6 bases and J by 2 bases, and 13 bases separated the two germline ends. The CDR3 runs 13 residues. Germline V CDR1 and CDR2: SQVTM, ANQGSEA. CDR3 coding DNA: TGCAGCGTGGAGGGGCAGGGCAACTATGGCTACACCTTC. Protein: CSVEGQGNYGYTF.

The rearrangement uses TRBV29-1 and TRBJ2-7; 7 bases fit TRBD2. There are 15 residues in the CDR3. Germline V gene sequence: CDR1 SQVTM, CDR2 ANQGSEA. Trimming cost V 7 bases and J 0 bases; bases outside gene matches: 12. CDR3 loop: CSATTGTTSSYEQYF. The CDR3 bases are TGCAGCGCCACCACTGGGACTACGAGCTCCTACGAGCAGTACTTC.

This clonotype has a handful of counts. This sequence joins TRBV12-3 or TRBV12-4 and TRBJ2-5; D unclear. V lost 5 bases and J 0 bases, leaving 13 bases between the germline ends. The CDR3 covers 15 residues. CDR3 protein: CASSKGVEYQETQYF. The CDR3 nucleotides read TGTGCCAGCAGTAAAGGAGTGGAGTACCAAGAGACCCAGTACTTC.

The chain uses TRBV5-1 and TRBJ1-2, with 7 nucleotides matching TRBD1. The CDR3 has 14 residues. Germline V gene data show CDR1 as SGHRS and CDR2 as YFSETQ. Losses at the gene ends were 5 bases for V and 7 bases for J; bases not matched to a gene: 11. CDR3 sequence: CASRPGKGAAGYTF. For the CDR3, the DNA is TGCGCCAGCAGGCCGGGAAAGGGGGCTGCTGGCTACACCTTC.

The chain uses TRBV20-1 and TRBJ2-2, with D uncertain. The CDR3 is made up of 13 amino acids. Germline CDR1 and CDR2: DFQATT and SNEGSKA (reference sequence). V was clipped by 3 bases and J by 1 base, with 6 bases between them. DNA for the CDR3: TGCAGTGCTAGTTCAGTGAACACCGGGGAGCTGTTTTTT. Residues: CSASSVNTGELFF.

There are a few counts of this clonotype. This rearrangement joins TRBV15 to TRBJ1-4; D unresolved. CDR1 is LNHNV and CDR2 is YYDKDF in the germline V gene (reference sequence). The CDR3 is 15 amino acids. Trimming took 0 bases from V and 2 from J, leaving 7 bases between them. CDR3: CATSRDGLTNEKLFF. The CDR3 bases are TGTGCCACCAGCAGAGATGGGTTGACTAATGAAAAACTGTTTTTT.

The gene calls are TRBV7-2 and TRBJ2-7, with D perhaps matching TRBD1 or TRBD2 (5 bases each). Looked up from germline, CDR1 is SGHTA and CDR2 is FQGNSA. This CDR3 region has 15 residues. Trimming cost V 5 bases and J 1 base, with 15 bases left between them. The CDR3 is CASSRGAGLSYEQYF. The CDR3 DNA sequence: TGTGCCAGCAGCCGAGGGGCAGGCCTTTCCTACGAGCAGTACTTC. Variable domain in full (rest from reference TRBV7-2 and TRBJ2-7): GAGVSQSPSNKVTEKGKDVELRCDPISGHTALYWYRQSLGQGLEFLIYFQGNSAPDKSGLPSDRFSAERTGGSVSTLTIQRTQQEDSAVYLCASSRGAGLSYEQYFGPGTRLTVT.

The V gene is TRBV4-3, the J gene TRBJ1-6, with D hard to call. From germline, CDR1 is LGHNA and CDR2 YSLEER. V was cut by 7 bases and J by 6 bases, with 13 bases left in between. The CDR3 covers 14 residues. The CDR3 coding sequence is TGCGCCAGCACCCTCGTAGGGTCTAATTCACCCCTCCACTTT. Residues: CASTLVGSNSPLHF.

V gene TRBV5-1 combines with J gene TRBJ2-1; D not resolved. V lost 0 bases to trimming and J lost 4 bases, with 14 bases between them. The CDR3 is 16 amino acids. The V gene's germline CDR1 is SGHRS and CDR2 YFSETQ. CDR3 coding DNA: TGCGCCAGCAGCTTGGGGGCGCGTCGATTGTACAATGAGCAGTTCTTC. Translated, it gives CASSLGARRLYNEQFF.

As DNA, the CDR3 is TGTGCCAGCAGTTACAACCAGGGTCAGTACAATGAGCAGTTCTTC. It specifies CASSYNQGQYNEQFF. This chain joins TRBV6-2 or TRBV6-3 and TRBJ2-1; D is perhaps TRBD1 (5 bases). Germline CDR1 and CDR2: MNHEY and SVGEGT. The V and J ends lost 2 bases and 4 bases respectively, with 12 bases between them. The CDR3 runs 15 residues.

The rearrangement links TRBV12-3 or TRBV12-4 to TRBJ1-2; D is perhaps TRBD1 (6 bases). The CDR3 is 13 amino acids. V dropped 5 bases and J dropped 6 bases, with 13 bases sitting between them. For the CDR3, the DNA is TGTGCCAGCAGTACAGGGTTGGCCGATGGCTACACCTTC. As protein: CASSTGLADGYTF.

The rearrangement uses TRBV15 and TRBJ1-1; D gene ambiguous. Per the germline V gene, CDR1 is LNHNV and CDR2 is YYDKDF (reference sequence). Trimming cost V 2 bases and J 6 bases, with 10 bases left between them. This CDR3 spans 13 amino acids. The CDR3 loop is CATSRRPIAEAFF. The CDR3 DNA follows: TGTGCCACCAGCAGACGGCCCATCGCTGAAGCTTTCTTT.

The V gene is TRBV5-6, the J gene TRBJ2-4; no clear D gene. V was cut by 3 bases and J by 6 bases, with 10 bases left in between. The CDR3 covers 13 residues. CDR1 and CDR2 from the germline V gene are SGHDT and YYEEEE. The CDR3 region is CASSSFMGNIQYF. In nucleotides, the CDR3 is TGTGCCAGCAGCTCCTTTATGGGAAACATTCAGTACTTC.

This clonotype has just a few counts. The genes are TRBV9 and TRBJ2-1; 11 nucleotides line up with TRBD2. CDR1 and CDR2 from the germline V gene are SGDLS and YYNGEE. The J segment lost 9 bases and the V segment lost 4 bases, leaving 15 bases of the junction unmatched. CDR3 size: 17 residues. DNA for the CDR3: TGTGCCAGCAGCCGTCTTAGCGGGAGGGTCCTTCAGGGTGAGCAGTTCTTC. Translation: CASSRLSGRVLQGEQFF.

This chain uses TRBV11-2 with TRBJ2-7; 8 positions match TRBD1. The CDR3 has 14 amino acids. Germline trimming cut 5 bases from V and 2 bases from J; bases unmatched to any gene: 5. CDR1 is SGHAT and CDR2 is FQNNGV in the germline V gene. The CDR3 protein is CASSPWDRTYEQYF. The CDR3 coding sequence is TGTGCCAGCAGCCCGTGGGACAGGACCTACGAGCAGTACTTC. Variable domain in full (rest from reference TRBV11-2 and TRBJ2-7): EAGVAQSPRYKIIEKRQSVAFWCNPISGHATLYWYQQILGQGPKLLIQFQNNGVVDDSQLPKDRFSAERLKGVDSTLKIQPAKLEDSAVYLCASSPWDRTYEQYFGPGTRLTVT.

The chain is built from TRBV2 and TRBJ1-5, with a tentative D call TRBD1 (5 bases). V was shortened by 5 bases and J by 7 bases, with 18 bases between the two germline ends. CDR3 length equals 15 residues. In germline, CDR1 is SNHLY, CDR2 FYNNEI. The CDR3 nucleotides read TGTGCCAGCAGTCGGCGGGACTTAAAGAGCCAGCCCCAGCATTTT. It encodes CASSRRDLKSQPQHF. The full variable domain, its missing parts supplied by reference TRBV2 and TRBJ1-5, is EPEVTQTPSHQVTQMGQEVILRCVPISNHLYFYWYRQILGQKVEFLVSFYNNEISEKSEIFDDQFSVERPDGSNFTLKIRSTKLEDSAMYFCASSRRDLKSQPQHFGDGTRLSIL.

The chain couples TRBV12-3 or TRBV12-4 to TRBJ2-2; a weak D match, TRBD2 (5 bases). V was pared by 5 bases and J by 9 bases, with 16 bases between. The CDR3 has 14 amino acids. For the CDR3, the DNA is TGTGCCAGCAGTACCCCCGGGGTTTACCGGGAGCTGTTTTTT. Residues: CASSTPGVYRELFF.

This chain links TRBV12-3 or TRBV12-4 with TRBJ1-4; D possibly corresponds to TRBD1 (5 bases). V was pared by 3 bases and J by 16 bases, with 15 bases between. The CDR3 runs 12 residues. This CDR3 reads CASSLGGEEPFF. The CDR3 DNA sequence: TGTGCCAGCAGTTTGGGGGGTGAAGAACCGTTTTTT.

The chain uses TRBV10-3 and TRBJ2-7; 9 bases match TRBD1. Germline trimming cut 6 bases from V and 5 bases from J; bases unmatched to any gene: 8. The CDR3 has 14 amino acids. Germline V CDR1 and CDR2: ENHRY, SYGVKD. The CDR3 sequence is CAISLSGTGNEQYF. In DNA, the CDR3 is TGTGCCATCAGCCTTTCCGGGACAGGGAACGAGCAGTACTTC.

The CDR3 DNA sequence: TGCAGTGCTAGAGATGCCCAGGGGTACTCCCCAGATACGCAGTATTTT. Its translation is CSARDAQGYSPDTQYF. This chain links TRBV20-1 with TRBJ2-3, with a weak D call TRBD1 (6 bases). CDR3 length equals 16 residues. V was trimmed by 0 bases and J by 4 bases, leaving 17 bases between them. Germline lookup yields CDR1 DFQATT and CDR2 SNEGSKA (reference sequence).

The V gene is TRBV2, the J gene TRBJ2-2; D not resolved. This CDR3 region has 12 residues. V lost 1 base, J lost 7 bases, and 4 bases lay in between. In germline, CDR1 is SNHLY, CDR2 FYNNEI. The CDR3, as DNA: TGTGCCAGCAGTGAAGACATCGGGGAGCTGTTTTTT. Translating gives CASSEDIGELFF.

The V and J genes are TRBV20-1 and TRBJ1-1; D perhaps matches TRBD1 (6 bases). The CDR3 contains 15 residues. Germline V gene sequence: CDR1 DFQATT, CDR2 SNEGSKA (reference sequence). The V end was cut by 2 bases, the J end by 3 bases, with 16 bases between. The CDR3 DNA reads TGCAGTGCTAGAACTAAGGGGACACGACACACTGAAGCTTTCTTT. This gives the protein CSARTKGTRHTEAFF.